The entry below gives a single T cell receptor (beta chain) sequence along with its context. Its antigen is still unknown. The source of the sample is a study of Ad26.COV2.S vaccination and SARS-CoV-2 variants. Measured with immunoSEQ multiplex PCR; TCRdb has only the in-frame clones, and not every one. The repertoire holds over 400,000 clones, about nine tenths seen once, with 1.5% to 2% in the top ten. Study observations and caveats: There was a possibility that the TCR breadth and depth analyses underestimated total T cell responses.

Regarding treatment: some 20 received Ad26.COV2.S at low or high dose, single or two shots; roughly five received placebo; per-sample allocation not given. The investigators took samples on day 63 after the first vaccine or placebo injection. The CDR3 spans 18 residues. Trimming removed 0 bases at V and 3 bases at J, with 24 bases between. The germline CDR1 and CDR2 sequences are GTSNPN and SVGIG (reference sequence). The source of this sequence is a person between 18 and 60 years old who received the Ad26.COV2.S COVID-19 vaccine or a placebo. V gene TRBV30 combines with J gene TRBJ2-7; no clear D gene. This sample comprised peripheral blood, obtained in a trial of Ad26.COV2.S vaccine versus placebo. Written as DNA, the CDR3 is TGTGCCTGGAGTGTCGAGTTTCCGCAGATTAATCCCCACTACGAGCAGTACTTC. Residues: CAWSVEFPQINPHYEQYF.